This T cell receptor (beta chain) was identified during a study of T cells in Graves' hyperthyroidism and ophthalmopathy (dated by TCRdb to between 2017 and 2020). Describing the broader study: Peripheral blood was collected at initial diagnosis, before any treatment. A discovery cohort of fewer than 110 patients, roughly 45 with Graves' ophthalmopathy and 57 with stable Graves' hyperthyroidism, was used to find distinguishing TCR V-J signatures. An independent validation cohort of 18 to 20 hyperthyroidism patients and approximately 16 patients who later progressed to ophthalmopathy tested prospective prediction of ophthalmopathy. The approximately 90 discovery patients were randomly split 7:3 into training and test sets. In roughly six Graves' hyperthyroidism patients, the study also compared T-cell repertoires from thyroid tissue with T-cell repertoires from blood. Following sampling, methimazole starting at 30 mg daily was given to hyperthyroidism patients, and high-dose intravenous methylprednisolone was given to ophthalmopathy patients. According to the paper, TCR Vbeta CDR3 sequencing was carried out on 135 peripheral blood samples, which came from approximately 43 ophthalmopathy, around 75 hyperthyroidism and some 17 progressor patients.

TCR beta CDR3 regions were amplified from RNA transcripts. A first-round RT-PCR of the TCR CDR3 used the HTBI primer set with the Qiagen OneStep RT-PCR kit. Libraries were constructed in a second round of multiplex PCR, after which size selection and purification were carried out. Sequencing of the libraries was done on an Illumina HiSeq2000 using paired-end 100 bp reads. The paper's data handling went like this. Raw data were processed with SOAPnuke, discarding reads with adapters, uncalled bases, mean Phred below 15, or no exact constant-primer or identifier match. High-quality paired reads were merged using COPE v1.2.5, and each unique nucleotide sequence was defined as a clonotype. MiTCR v1.1 was used to align the clonotypes against IMGT TRBV, TRBD and TRBJ reference segments. Only V-J combinations with frequency above 0.0001, covering approximately 99% of repertoires, were analysed. A TCS score was defined as the ratio of F50 (clonal expansion) to E x V (chaos), with BLOSUM62-based TCRdist applied between CDR3 peptides within each V-J. Welch's t-statistics and random forest reduced fewer than 600 V-J features to fewer than 15, which were used in a naive Bayes classifier (R e1071). The public reads were reprocessed in TCRdb via fastp at Q25 and MiXCR, keeping in-frame beta chains. Rows matching on CDR3 protein sequence are summarized as one entry with the most common DNA and genes. None of the V and J calls come from the authors' own analysis; TCRdb made them. This sample holds roughly 660,000 distinct CDR3 sequences; roughly a sixth were observed only once. Around a sixth of the sample is in the top ten clones.

This clonotype occurred a few times. This clone's antigen is unknown. No quality values exist for individual bases; no much larger clone is one base distant. The study at large found these results: No statistical method was used to set the sample size in advance, and investigators knew the group allocation. In validation, the model predicted progression to ophthalmopathy with approximately 70% sensitivity and 72% to 75% specificity, a median of roughly seven months before onset. Most expanded thyroid clonotypes (frequency above 0.001) were also detected in blood, a finding suggesting that blood repertoires may reflect thyroid immune responses. A 13 V-J signature model separated ophthalmopathy from stable hyperthyroidism, with 87.88% sensitivity and about 81% specificity in cross-validation and 80%/75% in testing.

V sheds 0 bases and J sheds 0 bases, leaving 9 bases between their ends. CDR1 and CDR2 were assigned from the germline V gene (reference sequence) as SGHNT and YYREEE. The CDR3 covers 15 residues, taking in both the cysteine and the phenylalanine. Of all the DNA, just the CDR3 is kept, 45 bases in frame from base 1. A patient counted as having stable Graves' hyperthyroidism if no progression to ophthalmopathy occurred over 18 months of follow-up. Hyperthyroidism patients were newly diagnosed, with disease duration under 2 months, and aged 18 to 65 years. Exclusion was applied to patients with uncontrolled infections, other autoimmune diseases, pregnancy or lactation. Diagnoses relied on clinical symptoms, serum thyroxine and TRAb, thyroid ultrasound and orbital computed tomography. PBMCs were separated from under 12 ml of fresh peripheral blood using Ficoll-Paque density gradient centrifugation. Total RNA was extracted using Trizol reagent, and RNA quality was assessed on an Agilent 2100 Bioanalyzer.

This sequence uses TRBV5-4 and TRBJ1-1; the D gene cannot be resolved reliably. The receptor was isolated from a man aged 50 to 60 with Graves' hyperthyroidism. The specimen was blood. This receptor carries the CDR3 CASSLAGPMNTEAFF. The sequenced DNA is TGTGCCAGCAGCTTGGCAGGCCCCATGAACACTGAAGCTTTCTTT.